These 28 T cell receptor beta chains originate from one sample sequenced in a study of blood T cell repertoires in COVID-19. TCRdb keeps only in-frame clones here, not all; method: immunoSEQ multiplex PCR. The data show 200,000 to 250,000 clones, with 85% to 90% seen just once and about 3.1% held by the top ten. The sequencing input was PBMCs or T cells enriched from blood (not recorded which). These TCRs come from a woman in her forties or fifties in a cohort exposed to, infected with or recovered from COVID-19 (not recorded which).

DNA of the CDR3: TGTGCCAGCAGCTTTCCAGGGGGCGACTATGGCTACACCTTC. Translated: CASSFPGGDYGYTF. The chain has TRBV5-4 and TRBJ1-2; 8 bases fit TRBD1. In germline, CDR1 is SGHNT, CDR2 YYREEE (reference sequence). This CDR3 has 14 amino acids. J gave up 3 bases and V 2 bases, and 3 bases lay outside the gene matches.

The chain carries TRBV7-8 and TRBJ2-1, with D perhaps TRBD2 (5 bases). The V end lost 6 bases, the J end lost 13 bases, and 25 bases lay between the germline ends. CDR1 is SGHVS and CDR2 is FQNEAQ in the germline V gene. This CDR3 comprises 15 residues. CDR3 amino acids: CASRGRGRRDDGQFF. The CDR3 DNA is TGTGCCAGCAGGGGGAGAGGCCGGCGAGATGATGGACAGTTCTTC.

This clone was detected once. The chain is built from TRBV14 and TRBJ2-6; TRBD2 aligns across 8 bases. The CDR3 loop spans 18 amino acids. After removal of 4 bases from V and 3 bases from J, the junction contained 11 bases not matched to a gene. Germline V CDR1 and CDR2: SGHDN, FVKESK. The CDR3 region is CASSPTLAAVFGANVLTF. The CDR3 nucleotides are TGTGCCAGCAGCCCAACACTAGCGGCCGTCTTTGGGGCCAACGTCCTGACTTTC.

This clone was detected once. The CDR3 DNA reads TGTGCCAGCAGCCTCGGACGGGGGAATCAGCCCCAGCATTTT. Translating gives CASSLGRGNQPQHF. V is TRBV11-2 and J is TRBJ1-5, with D perhaps matching TRBD1 (5 bases). The length of the CDR3 is 14 residues. CDR1 is SGHAT, CDR2 FQNNGV, per germline. The V end was cut by 5 bases, the J end by 4 bases, with 12 bases between.

This chain joins TRBV15 and TRBJ1-3; D call uncertain. The CDR3 has 9 amino acids. V was clipped by 11 bases and J by 9 bases, with 8 bases between them. Germline lookup yields CDR1 LNHNV and CDR2 YYDKDF (reference sequence). For the CDR3, the DNA is TGTGCCCCCCTACCCACCATATATTTT. It encodes CAPLPTIYF.

This chain joins TRBV4-3 and TRBJ1-2, with TRBD1 as a possible D gene (6 bases). Trimming removed 0 bases from V and 5 bases from J, with 13 bases in between. The CDR3 is made up of 15 amino acids. Germline V gene lookup returns CDR1 LGHNA and CDR2 YSLEER. CDR3 sequence reads: CASSQDFSGQYGYTF. DNA of the CDR3: TGCGCCAGCAGCCAAGATTTTAGTGGACAGTATGGCTACACCTTC.

The V and J genes are TRBV7-2 and TRBJ1-1; D gene unclear. Per germline, CDR1 SGHTA and CDR2 FQGNSA. The V end lost 5 bases, the J end lost 0 bases, and 7 bases lay between the germline ends. This CDR3 has 13 amino acids. The CDR3 region is CASSPHVNTEAFF. The CDR3 coding sequence is TGTGCCAGCAGCCCACACGTGAACACTGAAGCTTTCTTT.

V gene TRBV5-8 combines with J gene TRBJ2-5; 7 nucleotides line up with TRBD1. This CDR3 region has 17 residues. Germline CDR1 is SGHTS and CDR2 is YDEGEE. Trimming removed 0 bases from V and 1 base from J; junction bases left unmatched: 9. The CDR3 spells CASSLGYSGTAQETQYF. For the CDR3, the DNA is TGTGCCAGCAGCTTGGGGTATTCCGGGACAGCCCAAGAGACCCAGTACTTC.

The chain combines TRBV15 with TRBJ1-6; D not resolved. V was cut by 0 bases and J by 5 bases, with 11 bases left in between. The V gene's germline CDR1 is LNHNV and CDR2 YYDKDF (reference sequence). The CDR3 contains 16 residues. The CDR3 is CATSREAGWDNSPLHF. DNA for the CDR3: TGTGCCACCAGCAGAGAAGCAGGTTGGGATAATTCACCCCTCCACTTT. The variable domain in full, completed from reference TRBV15 and TRBJ1-6, reads DAMVIQNPRYQVTQFGKPVTLSCSQTLNHNVMYWYQQKSSQAPKLLFHYYDKDFNNEADTPDNFQSRRPNTSFCFLDIRSPGLGDTAMYLCATSREAGWDNSPLHFGNGTRLTVT.

The rearrangement uses TRBV4-3 and TRBJ1-6, with D unclear. The CDR3 covers 15 residues. The germline V and J ends were trimmed by 0 bases and 5 bases, with 8 bases remaining between them. The germline V gene has CDR1 LGHNA and CDR2 YSLEER. In DNA form, the CDR3 reads TGCGCCAGCAGCCAAGATCGACGGGATAATTCACCCCTCCACTTT. Protein: CASSQDRRDNSPLHF.

CDR3 sequence reads: CASSPGLAGRAGELFF. The CDR3, as DNA: TGTGCCAGCAGTCCGGGACTAGCGGGGAGAGCCGGGGAGCTGTTTTTT. The rearrangement links TRBV7-2 to TRBJ2-2, with 13 bases fitting TRBD2. The CDR3 is 16 amino acids. V shed 6 bases, J shed 6 bases, and the junction held 7 bases outside the gene matches. CDR1 and CDR2 from the germline V gene are SGHTA and FQGNSA.

The chain links TRBV30 to TRBJ1-2; D uncertain. CDR3 length: 14 residues. V was trimmed by 5 bases and J by 3 bases, leaving 16 bases between them. CDR1 GTSNPN and CDR2 SVGIG come from the germline V gene (reference sequence). CDR3 protein: CAWRSKQRYYGYTF. As DNA, the CDR3 is TGTGCCTGGCGGTCGAAGCAGAGGTACTATGGCTACACCTTC.

V gene TRBV3-1 (or the pseudogene TRBV3-2) combines with J gene TRBJ1-2, with 7 bases that match TRBD1. This CDR3 is built from 14 residues. CDR1 and CDR2 (germline): LGHDT, YNNKEL (reference sequence). J lost 6 bases, V lost 1 base, and 5 bases had no gene match. The CDR3 spells CASSQGQGGDGYTF. The CDR3 DNA reads TGTGCCAGCAGCCAAGGGCAGGGGGGTGATGGCTACACCTTC.

The chain employs TRBV6-5 and TRBJ1-5; no definite D call. The V gene's germline CDR1 is MNHEY and CDR2 SVGAGI. V was trimmed by 7 bases and J by 1 base, leaving 14 bases between them. The CDR3 covers 15 residues. The CDR3 region has the DNA TGTGCCAGCACTAGGCGGGTGGGAAGCAATCAGCCCCAGCATTTT. Amino acids: CASTRRVGSNQPQHF.

The CDR3 DNA follows: TGTGCCAGCAGCTTGGGGGGCAGGGCGGTCGAGCAGTACTTC. Translating gives CASSLGGRAVEQYF. The chain links TRBV5-4 to TRBJ2-7; tentatively, D is TRBD1 (5 bases). V lost 0 bases and J lost 6, with 13 bases in between. Germline lookup yields CDR1 SGHNT and CDR2 YYREEE (reference sequence). CDR3 length: 14 residues.

This sequence joins TRBV5-5 and TRBJ1-2, with a weak D call TRBD1 (5 bases). Germline assignment: CDR1 SGHKS and CDR2 YYEKEE (reference sequence). Trimming cost V 0 bases and J 5 bases, with 14 bases left between them. This CDR3 is built from 15 residues. CDR3 bases: TGTGCCAGCAGCTTGGAACTCAGGGTCAATTATGGCTACACCTTC. Translation gives CASSLELRVNYGYTF.

V usage is TRBV19 and J usage is TRBJ1-2; tentative D call: TRBD1 (6 bases). Per the germline V gene, CDR1 is LNHDA and CDR2 is SQIVND (reference sequence). CDR3 length: 15 residues. Between the trimmed V and J ends, which lost 5 bases and 1 base, there was a span of 14 bases. The chain's CDR3 is CASSVTGSVNYGYTF. The CDR3 nucleotides are TGTGCCAGTAGTGTGACAGGCAGCGTTAACTATGGCTACACCTTC.

The V call is TRBV15, the J call TRBJ2-3, with 8 bases identical to TRBD2. CDR3 length equals 16 residues. J was trimmed by 1 base and V by 2 bases; bases with no gene match: 5. Germline CDR1 and CDR2: LNHNV and YYDKDF (reference sequence). CDR3 amino acids: CATSRIAGLGTDTQYF. The CDR3 DNA follows: TGTGCCACCAGCAGAATAGCGGGACTAGGCACAGATACGCAGTATTTT.

CDR3 amino acids: CASSLGHPRGHSYNEQFF. The CDR3 nucleotides read TGTGCCAGCAGCTTAGGCCATCCCAGGGGGCACTCCTACAATGAGCAGTTCTTC. The chain couples TRBV11-3 to TRBJ2-1; 8 nucleotides line up with TRBD1. The CDR3 has 18 amino acids. The junction had 8 bases not matched to a gene; V was cut back by 1 base and J by 0 bases. Germline CDR1 SGHNT, CDR2 YENEEA.

The chain has TRBV30 and TRBJ2-5, with D perhaps matching TRBD1 (6 bases). The CDR3 is 12 amino acids. Per germline, CDR1 GTSNPN and CDR2 SVGIG (reference sequence). V was pared by 7 bases and J by 5 bases, with 14 bases between. CDR3 nucleotides: TGTGCCTCCAACAGGGTTGGCGAGACCCAGTACTTC. Its translation: CASNRVGETQYF.

The chain couples TRBV6-5 to TRBJ2-5, with D possibly TRBD1 on 5 matching bases. CDR1 and CDR2 from the germline V gene are MNHEY and SVGAGI. Trimming left V 8 bases short and J 4 bases short, with 5 bases between. CDR3 size: 10 residues. The CDR3 nucleotides read TGTGCCAGCCAGGGAGAGACCCAGTACTTC. Its translation: CASQGETQYF.

The chain joins TRBV6-5 to TRBJ2-1; maybe TRBD2 (5 bases). The CDR3 has 14 amino acids. The V gene lost 0 bases and the J gene lost 3 bases, with 6 bases spanning the gap. The V gene's germline CDR1 is MNHEY and CDR2 SVGAGI. The CDR3 sequence: CASSYSRVYNEQFF. CDR3 nucleotides: TGTGCCAGCAGTTACTCGAGGGTCTACAATGAGCAGTTCTTC.

The V gene is TRBV24-1, the J gene TRBJ2-3; perhaps TRBD1 as D (5 bases). CDR3 length: 14 amino acids. Per germline, CDR1 KGHDR and CDR2 SFDVKD. Trimming stripped 2 bases from V and 4 bases from J, with 9 bases between. This CDR3 reads CATSDSQGSDTQYF. The DNA for the CDR3 is TGTGCCACCAGTGATTCCCAGGGCTCAGATACGCAGTATTTT.

The rearrangement links TRBV4-2 to TRBJ1-5; a possible D gene is TRBD1 (5 bases). CDR3 length: 14 residues. V dropped 4 bases and J dropped 2 bases, with 9 bases sitting between them. The germline gives CDR1 LGHNA, CDR2 YNFKEQ. CDR3 coding DNA: TGTGCCAGCAGCCGTCGGGGGGGCAATCAGCCCCAGCATTTT. Translating gives CASSRRGGNQPQHF.

This chain joins TRBV19 and TRBJ2-1; 8 bases map to TRBD2. CDR1 and CDR2 from the germline V gene are LNHDA and SQIVND (reference sequence). The CDR3 is 17 amino acids. Losses at the gene ends were 2 bases for V and 7 bases for J; bases not matched to a gene: 13. The CDR3 DNA reads TGTGCCAGTAGTATACTAGCGGGCCAGACTTCGCGGAATGAGCAGTTCTTC. Protein product: CASSILAGQTSRNEQFF.

This rearrangement joins TRBV6-1 to TRBJ2-1; D is unclear. Trimming shortened V by 1 base and J by 4 bases, and 11 bases separated the two germline ends. The germline gives CDR1 MNHNS, CDR2 SASEGT. The CDR3 runs 15 residues. The CDR3 is CASSEGAPPYNEQFF. The CDR3 region has the DNA TGTGCCAGCAGTGAAGGGGCCCCACCTTACAATGAGCAGTTCTTC.

J is TRBJ2-2 and V is TRBV4-1; D unresolved. Germline CDR1 is MGHRA and CDR2 is YSYEKL. The V and J ends lost 1 base and 7 bases respectively, with 10 bases between them. The CDR3 has 14 residues. The CDR3 here is CASSQATAGGELFF. CDR3 DNA sequence: TGCGCCAGCAGCCAAGCGACTGCTGGCGGGGAGCTGTTTTTT.

Only one count was recorded for this clone. The chain recombines TRBV3-1 (or the pseudogene TRBV3-2) with TRBJ1-2; D is unclear. Germline V gene data show CDR1 as LGHDT and CDR2 as YNNKEL (reference sequence). CDR3 length: 11 residues. The V gene lost 5 bases and the J gene lost 8 bases, with 9 bases spanning the gap. The CDR3 reads CASSSGGGYTF. The CDR3 nucleotides are TGTGCCAGCAGCAGCGGCGGGGGCTACACCTTC.